One sample yielded the 30 T cell receptor beta chains listed below, sequenced in a study of OX40 agonist ivuxolimab in advanced cancers. Assay: immunoSEQ multiplex PCR; the TCRdb copy retains only in-frame clones and omits some. Seen here are over 55,000 clones, around 83% observed once, and the top ten hold around 0.8%. The sequenced sample was CD4+ or CD8+ T cells sorted from blood, obtained in a trial of the OX40 agonist ivuxolimab. Receptors originate from an adult with an advanced solid tumor such as melanoma, head and neck, liver or kidney cancer.

The chain combines TRBV27 with TRBJ2-7, with D tentatively TRBD1 (7 bases). The CDR3 has 14 residues. Per the germline V gene, CDR1 is MNHEY and CDR2 is SMNVEV (reference sequence). V dropped 2 bases and J dropped 5 bases, with 13 bases sitting between them. The CDR3 nucleotides read TGTGCCAGCAGTTTAAGGAGGGGGCGGGACGAGCAGTACTTC. Its translation: CASSLRRGRDEQYF.

The J gene is TRBJ2-7, the V gene TRBV11-2; D is unresolved. CDR1 is SGHAT and CDR2 is FQNNGV in the germline V gene. V shed 5 bases and J shed 3 bases, with 14 bases lying between them. The CDR3 loop spans 14 amino acids. The CDR3 here is CASSNDPAVYEQYF. Here the CDR3 DNA reads TGTGCCAGCAGCAACGACCCGGCAGTCTACGAGCAGTACTTC.

The genes are TRBV5-1 and TRBJ2-3, with D perhaps matching TRBD1 (6 bases). Trimming took 4 bases from V and 0 from J, leaving 12 bases between them. The germline gives CDR1 SGHRS, CDR2 YFSETQ. This CDR3 has 15 amino acids. As DNA, the CDR3 is TGCGCCAGCAGCCCGTGGGGACAAAGCACAGATACGCAGTATTTT. Protein sequence: CASSPWGQSTDTQYF.

The chain joins TRBV6-5 to TRBJ1-5, with D possibly being TRBD1 (6 bases). From germline, CDR1 is MNHEY and CDR2 SVGAGI. With 7 bases removed from V and 1 base from J, the gap between germline ends came to 8 bases. The CDR3 contains 13 residues. CDR3 loop: CASNRESNQPQHF. In nucleotides, the CDR3 is TGTGCCAGCAACAGGGAAAGCAATCAGCCCCAGCATTTT.

This clone was observed a few times. An end of the junction differs from the germline gene, which may be a read error. The rearrangement links TRBV19 to TRBJ2-2; TRBD2 matches at 7 bases. Germline values: CDR1 LNHDA, CDR2 SQIVND (reference sequence). CDR3 length equals 13 residues. The CDR3 DNA follows: TGTGCCGGTAGGGAGGGGCGAGCCGGGGAGCTGTTTTTT. Translating gives CAGREGRAGELFF.

The chain couples TRBV7-9 to TRBJ2-7, with D possibly matching TRBD2 (6 bases). V was pared by 5 bases and J by 3 bases, with 14 bases between. Germline V gene lookup returns CDR1 SEHNR and CDR2 FQNEAQ (reference sequence). The length of the CDR3 is 14 residues. The CDR3 coding sequence is TGTGCCAGCAGCGGGGGAGGCGGACACTACGAGCAGTACTTC. It is translated as CASSGGGGHYEQYF. The full variable domain, completed using reference TRBV7-9 and TRBJ2-7, is DTGVSQNPRHKITKRGQNVTFRCDPISEHNRLYWYRQTLGQGPEFLTYFQNEAQLEKSRLLSDRFSAERPKGSFSTLEIQRTEQGDSAMYLCASSGGGGHYEQYFGPGTRLTVT.

The chain employs TRBV6-1 and TRBJ2-1; D might be TRBD1 (6 bases). Trimming took 6 bases from V and 5 from J, leaving 17 bases between them. Germline V lookup: CDR1 MNHNS, CDR2 SASEGT. The CDR3 sequence is 15 residues long. CDR3 bases: TGTGCCAGCAGGGAAAACAGGGTCAGTCACAATGAGCAGTTCTTC. Translating it yields CASRENRVSHNEQFF.

This rearrangement joins TRBV5-1 to TRBJ1-2, with TRBD1 matching 8 bases. Germline CDR1 reads SGHRS; CDR2 reads YFSETQ. This CDR3 region has 15 residues. The trim removed 4 bases at V and 3 bases at J, leaving 8 bases unmatched. The CDR3 sequence: CASSKDGQGHYGYTF. The CDR3 DNA reads TGCGCCAGCAGCAAGGACGGACAGGGCCACTATGGCTACACCTTC.

The chain carries TRBV4-1 and TRBJ1-1; D not certain. There are 15 residues in the CDR3. The ends were cut back, 2 bases at V and 0 bases at J, with 10 bases in the middle. Germline V CDR1 and CDR2: MGHRA, YSYEKL. CDR3 protein: CASSQPAVMNTEAFF. The CDR3 nucleotides are TGCGCCAGCAGCCAACCCGCGGTTATGAACACTGAAGCTTTCTTT.

This clone showed up just a few times. The J gene is TRBJ2-3, the V gene TRBV19; D not resolved. The V gene's germline CDR1 is LNHDA and CDR2 SQIVND (reference sequence). CDR3 length: 12 residues. V was clipped by 7 bases and J by 1 base, with 6 bases between them. For the CDR3, the DNA is TGTGCCAGTAAGCCAGGCACAGATACGCAGTATTTT. Translation gives CASKPGTDTQYF.

J is TRBJ1-3 and V is TRBV30, with D unclear. Germline V gene data show CDR1 as GTSNPN and CDR2 as SVGIG (reference sequence). V was cut by 5 bases and J by 2 bases, with 7 bases left in between. There are 12 residues in the CDR3. For the CDR3, the DNA is TGTGCCTGGGGTCCGACTGGAAACACCATATATTTT. This codes for CAWGPTGNTIYF.

The V gene is TRBV28, the J gene TRBJ1-5, with D perhaps TRBD1 (5 bases). Germline values: CDR1 MDHEN, CDR2 SYDVKM. V shed 2 bases and J shed 4 bases, with 12 bases lying between them. This CDR3 spans 15 amino acids. The CDR3 spells CASSLGGGSNQPQHF. The CDR3 DNA reads TGTGCCAGCAGTTTAGGGGGGGGGAGTAATCAGCCCCAGCATTTT.

In DNA form, the CDR3 reads TGTGCCAGCAGCTTACTGGGAGGGGGCAACACTGAAGCTTTCTTT. It yields the protein CASSLLGGGNTEAFF. This chain links TRBV7-2 with TRBJ1-1; 7 bases fit TRBD1. Losses at the gene ends were 2 bases for V and 2 bases for J; bases not matched to a gene: 5. CDR3 length: 15 amino acids. Germline V gene sequence: CDR1 SGHTA, CDR2 FQGNSA.

The V and J genes are TRBV30 and TRBJ1-5; D may be TRBD1 (5 bases). Deletions cut 0 bases from V and 3 bases from J, with 6 bases between. The CDR3 has 13 residues. Germline V gene data show CDR1 as GTSNPN and CDR2 as SVGIG (reference sequence). This CDR3 reads CAWSVQDNQPQHF. For the CDR3, the DNA is TGTGCCTGGAGTGTACAGGACAATCAGCCCCAGCATTTT.

This clone appeared a single time. V gene TRBV7-9 combines with J gene TRBJ2-2; the D is unclear. This CDR3 has 11 residues. V gave up 7 bases and J gave up 6 bases, with 6 bases separating them. CDR1 and CDR2 (germline): SEHNR, FQNEAQ (reference sequence). The CDR3 here is CASTPAGELFF. The CDR3 coding sequence is TGTGCCAGCACTCCCGCCGGGGAGCTGTTTTTT.

The V call is TRBV6-7, the J call TRBJ2-7; D is ambiguous. TRBV6-7 is noted as an ORF with a role that remains uncertain. The CDR3 is 10 residues long. The ends were cut back, 8 bases at V and 5 bases at J, with 7 bases in the middle. For the CDR3, the DNA is TGTGCCAGCGTCAGCAACGAGCAGTACTTC. It yields the protein CASVSNEQYF.

This chain links TRBV25-1 with TRBJ2-1, with 11 bases fitting TRBD2. The CDR3 runs 15 residues. V shed 4 bases and J 7 bases; nucleotides not matched to a gene: 6. The germline gives CDR1 MGHDK, CDR2 SYGVNS. CDR3 loop: CASSATSGKLNEQFF. CDR3 nucleotides: TGTGCCAGCAGTGCGACTAGCGGGAAGCTGAATGAGCAGTTCTTC.

The chain employs TRBV19 and TRBJ2-6; 8 bases match TRBD1. The CDR3 runs to 16 residues. The germline V gene encodes CDR1 LNHDA and CDR2 SQIVND (reference sequence). V shed 5 bases and J 11 bases; nucleotides not matched to a gene: 14. CDR3 coding DNA: TGTGCCAGTAGTCCCGGACAGGGTCCCTTCTACGACGTCCTGACTTTC. Its translation is CASSPGQGPFYDVLTF.

The chain joins TRBV27 to TRBJ2-7; 8 bases agree with TRBD2. CDR1 and CDR2 from the germline V gene are MNHEY and SMNVEV (reference sequence). The CDR3 consists of 16 residues. The V segment lost 3 bases and the J segment 3 bases; nucleotides outside the gene matches: 10. The CDR3 sequence: CASSFIGREAFYEQYF. The CDR3, as DNA: TGTGCCAGCAGTTTTATCGGGCGGGAGGCCTTCTACGAGCAGTACTTC.

The J gene is TRBJ2-6, the V gene TRBV29-1; no definite D call. The V end lost 6 bases, the J end lost 0 bases, and 6 bases lay between the germline ends. The length of the CDR3 is 13 residues. CDR1 is SQVTM, CDR2 ANQGSEA, per germline. The CDR3 loop is CSVRSSGANVLTF. The CDR3 region has the DNA TGCAGCGTCCGGAGCTCTGGGGCCAACGTCCTGACTTTC.

The chain has TRBV9 and TRBJ1-2; 8 bases are shared with TRBD1. Germline V CDR1 and CDR2: SGDLS, YYNGEE. V shed 2 bases, J shed 1 base, and the junction held 4 bases outside the gene matches. The CDR3 length is 15 residues. The CDR3, as DNA: TGTGCCAGCAGCGTTGACAGGGGTATTAACTATGGCTACACCTTC. This translates into CASSVDRGINYGYTF.

This chain uses TRBV19 with TRBJ2-5; TRBD1 agrees at 7 bases. The germline V gene encodes CDR1 LNHDA and CDR2 SQIVND (reference sequence). V lost 4 bases and J lost 4; bases outside the gene matches: 12. CDR3 length equals 16 residues. The CDR3 DNA follows: TGTGCCAGTAGTAACCCACGGGACAGTTCTCGAGAGACCCAGTACTTC. Residues: CASSNPRDSSRETQYF.

This clone was seen a handful of times. This chain connects TRBV7-8 to TRBJ2-1; tentatively, D is TRBD2 (7 bases). V lost 7 bases to trimming and J lost 9 bases, with 16 bases between them. CDR3 length equals 13 residues. The germline V gene has CDR1 SGHVS and CDR2 FQNEAQ. CDR3 nucleotide sequence: TGTGCCAGCACCGATGGAGGGGGGGGTGAGCAGTTCTTC. It is translated as CASTDGGGGEQFF.

Here the CDR3 DNA reads TGTGCCAGCAGCTCTCCGAAGGGAGGGGGCTTGGAGACCCAGTACTTC. Residues: CASSSPKGGGLETQYF. This sequence joins TRBV7-9 and TRBJ2-5, with D perhaps matching TRBD1 or TRBD2 (7 bases each). This CDR3 is built from 16 residues. V gave up 4 bases and J gave up 5 bases, with 20 bases separating them. CDR1 and CDR2 from the germline V gene are SEHNR and FQNEAQ (reference sequence).

The J gene is TRBJ1-4, the V gene TRBV6-5; 8 positions match TRBD1. J was trimmed by 8 bases and V by 6 bases; bases with no gene match: 8. CDR1 is MNHEY and CDR2 is SVGAGI in the germline V gene. This CDR3 spans 14 amino acids. The CDR3 loop is CASRLQGGEEKLFF. In DNA form, the CDR3 reads TGTGCCAGCAGATTACAGGGGGGCGAGGAAAAACTGTTTTTT.

The chain has TRBV28 and TRBJ1-5; 11 bases are shared with TRBD1. Germline CDR1 and CDR2: MDHEN and SYDVKM. The CDR3 loop spans 19 amino acids. The V gene end was trimmed by 5 bases and the J gene end by 2 bases; junction bases not matched to a gene: 14. In DNA form, the CDR3 reads TGTGCCAGCAGTCTCACCGGGACAGGGGGGTTCCAGGGCAATCAGCCCCAGCATTTT. Protein product: CASSLTGTGGFQGNQPQHF. Together with reference TRBV28 and TRBJ1-5, the CDR3 gives the full variable domain: DVKVTQSSRYLVKRTGEKVFLECVQDMDHENMFWYRQDPGLGLRLIYFSYDVKMKEKGDIPEGYSVSREKKERFSLILESASTNQTSMYLCASSLTGTGGFQGNQPQHFGDGTRLSIL.

As to this clone: Other DNA sequences in the sample encode the same CDR3. The chain uses TRBV7-3 and TRBJ2-2; D is possibly TRBD2 (6 bases). Trimming left V 0 bases short and J 2 bases short, with 13 bases between. Per germline, CDR1 SGHTA and CDR2 FQGTGA. The CDR3 is 17 residues long. CDR3: CASSLTPAGPNTGELFF. The CDR3 DNA follows: TGTGCCAGCAGCTTAACCCCCGCGGGACCTAACACCGGGGAGCTGTTTTTT.

The rearrangement joins TRBV7-2 to TRBJ1-6; no firm D call. CDR1 and CDR2 (germline): SGHTA, FQGNSA. V was cut by 5 bases and J by 8 bases, with 10 bases left in between. The CDR3 length is 13 residues. The CDR3 loop reads CASSPVVDSPLHF. DNA of the CDR3: TGTGCCAGCAGCCCCGTGGTTGATTCACCCCTCCACTTT. Full variable domain (remainder filled in from reference TRBV7-2 and TRBJ1-6): GAGVSQSPSNKVTEKGKDVELRCDPISGHTALYWYRQSLGQGLEFLIYFQGNSAPDKSGLPSDRFSAERTGGSVSTLTIQRTQQEDSAVYLCASSPVVDSPLHFGNGTRLTVT.

CDR3 sequence: CASSQGEDRKAEAFF. CDR3 bases: TGTGCCAGCAGCCAGGGCGAGGACAGGAAGGCTGAAGCTTTCTTT. This sequence joins TRBV4-2 and TRBJ1-1, with 7 bases fitting TRBD1. This CDR3 region has 15 residues. V lost 3 bases and J lost 6; bases outside the gene matches: 10. From germline, CDR1 is LGHNA and CDR2 YNFKEQ.

This chain joins TRBV1 and TRBJ2-2; the table's D call TRBD2 went unverified against the DNA. TRBV1 is listed as a pseudogene. The CDR3 runs 19 residues. Here the CDR3 reads CTSSLVVLAGAWRTGELFF. DNA for the CDR3: TGCACCAGCAGCTTGGTGGTACTAGCGGGGGCTTGGAGAACCGGGGAGCTGTTTTTT.